The rows below give T cell receptor beta chains drawn from one sample of a study of T cells in localized non-small cell lung cancer. Sequenced by immunoSEQ multiplex PCR; TCRdb stores in-frame clones only, minus some. The profile shows over 15,000 clones, around four fifths of them singletons. Specimen: peripheral blood, collected before any cancer treatment. All receptors come from a female donor aged 60 or older with stage I lung adenocarcinoma. CDR3s include the opening cysteine and the closing phenylalanine or tryptophan. The D gene is left open where the match is weak. The size entry is marked missing in some rows and otherwise reads once, few, many or a size class.

V: TRBV19; J: TRBJ1-2; D: .; size: .; DNA: TGTGCCAGTAGTACTCTGGAGGGCCCCCACTATGGCTACACCTTC; CDR3: CASSTLEGPHYGYTF
V: TRBV9; J: TRBJ2-3; D: .; size: .; DNA: TGTGCCAGCAGCCCCAGCGGCCGTTGGCCGCAGTATTTT; CDR3: CASSPSGRWPQYF
V: TRBV5-5; J: TRBJ1-2; D: TRBD1; size: .; DNA: TGTGCCAGCAGCTTGGACATTGGGACAGGAGGCTATGGCTACACCTTC; CDR3: CASSLDIGTGGYGYTF
V: TRBV20-1; J: TRBJ2-1; D: .; size: .; DNA: TGCAGTGCTAGCGGGTACAATGAGCAGTTCTTC; CDR3: CSASGYNEQFF
V: TRBV7-9; J: TRBJ1-1; D: .; size: .; DNA: TGTGCCAGCAGCTTCAGGGGTAACACTGAAGCTTTCTTT; CDR3: CASSFRGNTEAFF
V: TRBV5-1; J: TRBJ2-1; D: TRBD1; size: .; DNA: TGCGCCAGCAGCGGGACATGGACAGGGCCACAAGACAATGAGCAGTTCTTC; CDR3: CASSGTWTGPQDNEQFF
V: TRBV19; J: TRBJ2-7; D: .; size: once; DNA: TGTGCCAGTAGTTCGTCTTATAGGGGTTACGAGCAGTACTTC; CDR3: CASSSSYRGYEQYF
V: TRBV7-9; J: TRBJ1-1; D: TRBD1; size: .; DNA: TGTGCCAGCAGCCAAAAAGGGGGCAAAGCTGAAGCTTTCTTT; CDR3: CASSQKGGKAEAFF
V: TRBV30; J: TRBJ2-7; D: TRBD1; size: .; DNA: TGTGCCTGGAGTAGGGGGCAACACGAGCAGTACTTC; CDR3: CAWSRGQHEQYF
V: TRBV19; J: TRBJ2-1; D: .; size: .; DNA: TGTGCCAGTAGCCCCACTAGTATTGGATTGAATGAGCAGTTCTTC; CDR3: CASSPTSIGLNEQFF
V: TRBV6-4; J: TRBJ2-1; D: .; size: few; DNA: TGTGCCAGCAGTGAGGGACCCGAGGGCGATGAGCAGTTCTTC; CDR3: CASSEGPEGDEQFF
V: TRBV19; J: TRBJ1-5; D: .; size: .; DNA: TGTGCCAGTAGTATTGATCATAAAAGCAATCAGCCCCAGCATTTT; CDR3: CASSIDHKSNQPQHF
V: TRBV7-2; J: TRBJ1-2; D: TRBD1; size: .; DNA: TGTGCCAGCAGCACGGGACAGGGGAACTATGGCTACACCTTC; CDR3: CASSTGQGNYGYTF
V: TRBV5-1; J: TRBJ1-3; D: .; size: .; DNA: TGCGCCAGCAGCTTGGATGCTACTGGAAACACCATATATTTT; CDR3: CASSLDATGNTIYF
V: TRBV27; J: TRBJ2-7; D: .; size: .; DNA: TGTGCCGAGCGGGTAGGGGGCTATCAGTACTTC; CDR3: CAERVGGYQYF
V: TRBV27; J: TRBJ2-7; D: .; size: .; DNA: TGTGCCAGCAGTTCTACAGGTTTATCCTACGAGCAGTACTTC; CDR3: CASSSTGLSYEQYF
V: TRBV6-6; J: TRBJ2-4; D: .; size: .; DNA: TGTGCCAGCAGTTACAGGGAGGCCAAAAACATTCAGTACTTC; CDR3: CASSYREAKNIQYF
V: TRBV4-1; J: TRBJ1-2; D: .; size: once; DNA: TGCGCCAGCAGCCAAGATCCGGGGGCAGAGGGCTACACCTTC; CDR3: CASSQDPGAEGYTF